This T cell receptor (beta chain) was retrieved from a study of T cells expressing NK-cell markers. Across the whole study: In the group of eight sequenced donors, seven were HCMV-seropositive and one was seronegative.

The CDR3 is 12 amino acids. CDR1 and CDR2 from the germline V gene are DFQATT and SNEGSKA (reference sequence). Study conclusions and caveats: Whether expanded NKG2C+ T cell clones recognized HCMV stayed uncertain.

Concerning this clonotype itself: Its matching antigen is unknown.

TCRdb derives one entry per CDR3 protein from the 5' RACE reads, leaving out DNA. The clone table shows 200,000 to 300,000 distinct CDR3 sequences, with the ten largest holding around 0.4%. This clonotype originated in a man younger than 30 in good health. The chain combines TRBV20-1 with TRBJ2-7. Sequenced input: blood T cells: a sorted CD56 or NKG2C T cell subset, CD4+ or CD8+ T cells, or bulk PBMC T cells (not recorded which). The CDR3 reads CSAITNKAEQYF.